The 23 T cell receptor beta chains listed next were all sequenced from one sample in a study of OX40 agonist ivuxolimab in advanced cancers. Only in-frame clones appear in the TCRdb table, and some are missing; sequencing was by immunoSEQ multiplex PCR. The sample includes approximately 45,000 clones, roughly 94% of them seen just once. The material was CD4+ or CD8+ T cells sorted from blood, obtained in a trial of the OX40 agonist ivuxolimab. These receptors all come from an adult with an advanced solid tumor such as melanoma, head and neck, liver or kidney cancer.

This CDR3 reads CSVVAGTETQYF. In DNA, the CDR3 is TGCAGCGTTGTAGCGGGAACGGAGACCCAGTACTTC. V and J are TRBV29-1 and TRBJ2-5; TRBD2 matches 8 bases. The CDR3 contains 12 residues. Trimming took 4 bases from V and 5 from J; bases not matched to a gene: 3. CDR1 SQVTM and CDR2 ANQGSEA come from the germline V gene. Full variable domain (missing parts from reference TRBV29-1 and TRBJ2-5): SAVISQKPSRDICQRGTSLTIQCQVDSQVTMMFWYRQQPGQSLTLIATANQGSEATYESGFVIDKFPISRPNLTFSTLTVSNMSPEDSSIYLCSVVAGTETQYFGPGTRLLVL.

CDR3: CSAEGPGANVLTF. The CDR3, as DNA: TGCAGCGCGGAGGGGCCTGGGGCCAACGTCCTGACTTTC. The chain joins TRBV29-1 to TRBJ2-6; a possible D gene is TRBD2 (6 bases). CDR1 is SQVTM and CDR2 is ANQGSEA in the germline V gene. The germline V and J ends were trimmed by 7 bases and 2 bases, with 9 bases remaining between them. CDR3 length: 13 amino acids.

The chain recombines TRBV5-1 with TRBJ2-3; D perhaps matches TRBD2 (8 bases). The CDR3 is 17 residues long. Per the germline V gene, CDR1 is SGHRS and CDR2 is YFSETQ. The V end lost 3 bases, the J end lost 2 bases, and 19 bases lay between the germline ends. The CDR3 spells CASSSEGAGGHTDTQYF. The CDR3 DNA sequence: TGCGCCAGCAGCTCCGAGGGGGCGGGAGGACACACAGATACGCAGTATTTT.

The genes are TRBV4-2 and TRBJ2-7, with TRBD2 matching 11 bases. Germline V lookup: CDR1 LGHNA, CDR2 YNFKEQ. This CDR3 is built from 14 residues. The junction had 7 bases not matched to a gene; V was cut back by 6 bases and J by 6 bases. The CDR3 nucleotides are TGTGCCAGCAGTCAGGGAACTAGCGGGAGCGAGCAGTACTTC. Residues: CASSQGTSGSEQYF.

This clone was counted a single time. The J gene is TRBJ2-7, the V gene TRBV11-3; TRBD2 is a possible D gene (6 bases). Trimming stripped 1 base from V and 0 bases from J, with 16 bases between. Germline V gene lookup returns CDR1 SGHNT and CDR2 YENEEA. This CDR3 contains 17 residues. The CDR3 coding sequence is TGTGCCAGCAGCTTAGCTTTTTTTCGGGGGAGCTCCTACGAGCAGTACTTC. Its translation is CASSLAFFRGSSYEQYF.

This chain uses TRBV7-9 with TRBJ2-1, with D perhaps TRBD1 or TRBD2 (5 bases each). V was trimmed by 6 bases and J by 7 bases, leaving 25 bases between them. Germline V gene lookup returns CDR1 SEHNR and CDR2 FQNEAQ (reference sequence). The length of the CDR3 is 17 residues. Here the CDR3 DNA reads TGTGCCAGCAGTCATTTCGGGGCAGGGATCCGACGGAATGAGCAGTTCTTC. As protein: CASSHFGAGIRRNEQFF.

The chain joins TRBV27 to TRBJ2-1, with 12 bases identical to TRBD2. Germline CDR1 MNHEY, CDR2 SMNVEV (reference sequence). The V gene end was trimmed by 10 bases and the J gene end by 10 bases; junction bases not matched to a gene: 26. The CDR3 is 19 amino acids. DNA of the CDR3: TGTGCCACCAAAACTCACAACACCGGGACTAGCGGGCCCTTACGCGAGCAGTTCTTC. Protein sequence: CATKTHNTGTSGPLREQFF.

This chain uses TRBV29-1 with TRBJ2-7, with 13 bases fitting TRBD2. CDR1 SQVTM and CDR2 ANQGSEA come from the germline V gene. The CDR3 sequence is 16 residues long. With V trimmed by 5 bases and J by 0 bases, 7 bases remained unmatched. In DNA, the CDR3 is TGCAGCGTTCGACTAGCGGGAGGACCCTTCTCCTACGAGCAGTACTTC. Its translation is CSVRLAGGPFSYEQYF.

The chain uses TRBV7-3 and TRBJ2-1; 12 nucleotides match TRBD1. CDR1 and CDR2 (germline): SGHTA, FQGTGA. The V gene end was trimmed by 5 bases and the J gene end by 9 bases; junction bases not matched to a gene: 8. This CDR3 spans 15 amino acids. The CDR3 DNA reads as TGTGCCAGCAGCCCGGTGGGGACAGGGGGCGGTGAGCAGTTCTTC. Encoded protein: CASSPVGTGGGEQFF.

The CDR3 coding sequence is TGTGCCAGCAGTGTAGACGGCAGGGGGAACACTGAAGCTTTCTTT. Translation gives CASSVDGRGNTEAFF. J is TRBJ1-1 and V is TRBV2, with a possible D match to TRBD1 (6 bases). The CDR3 consists of 15 residues. Germline CDR1 reads SNHLY; CDR2 reads FYNNEI. V lost 4 bases, J lost 1 base, and 13 bases lay in between.

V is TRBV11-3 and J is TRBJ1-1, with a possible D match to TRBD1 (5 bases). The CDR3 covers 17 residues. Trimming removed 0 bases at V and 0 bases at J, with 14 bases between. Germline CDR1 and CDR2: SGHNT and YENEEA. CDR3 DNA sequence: TGTGCCAGCAGCTTAGAGCCCGACAGACTATTGAACACTGAAGCTTTCTTT. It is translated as CASSLEPDRLLNTEAFF.

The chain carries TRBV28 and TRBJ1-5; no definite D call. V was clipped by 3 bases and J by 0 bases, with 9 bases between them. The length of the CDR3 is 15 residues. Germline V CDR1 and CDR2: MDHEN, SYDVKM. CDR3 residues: CASSFRKDSNQPQHF. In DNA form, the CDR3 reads TGTGCCAGCAGTTTCCGGAAGGATAGCAATCAGCCCCAGCATTTT.

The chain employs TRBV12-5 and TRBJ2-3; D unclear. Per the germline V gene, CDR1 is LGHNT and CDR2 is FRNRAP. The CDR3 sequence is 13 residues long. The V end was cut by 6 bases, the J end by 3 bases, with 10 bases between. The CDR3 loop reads CASGTDETDTQYF. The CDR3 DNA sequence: TGTGCTAGTGGAACTGACGAGACAGATACGCAGTATTTT. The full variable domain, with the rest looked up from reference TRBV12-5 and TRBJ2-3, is DARVTQTPRHKVTEMGQEVTMRCQPILGHNTVFWYRQTMMQGLELLAYFRNRAPLDDSGMPKDRFSAEMPDATLATLKIQPSEPRDSAVYFCASGTDETDTQYFGPGTRLTVL.

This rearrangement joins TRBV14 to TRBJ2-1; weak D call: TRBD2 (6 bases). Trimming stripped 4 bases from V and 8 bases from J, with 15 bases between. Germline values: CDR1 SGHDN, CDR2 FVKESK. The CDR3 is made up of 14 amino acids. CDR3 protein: CASSPTSGVYEQFF. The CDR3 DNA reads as TGTGCCAGCAGCCCTACCTCGGGAGTGTATGAGCAGTTCTTC.

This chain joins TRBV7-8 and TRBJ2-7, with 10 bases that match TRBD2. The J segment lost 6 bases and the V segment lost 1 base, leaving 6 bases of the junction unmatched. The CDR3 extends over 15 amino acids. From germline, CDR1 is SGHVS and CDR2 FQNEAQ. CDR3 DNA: TGTGCCAGCAGCTTAGGTCTAGCGGGAGAAGGCGAGCAGTACTTC. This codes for CASSLGLAGEGEQYF.

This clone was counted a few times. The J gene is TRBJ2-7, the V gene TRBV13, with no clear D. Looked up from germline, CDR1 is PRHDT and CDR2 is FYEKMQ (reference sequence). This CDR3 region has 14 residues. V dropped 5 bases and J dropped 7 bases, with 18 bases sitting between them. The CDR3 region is CASSPGITRREQYF. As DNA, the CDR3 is TGTGCCAGCAGCCCTGGGATTACCCGACGGGAGCAGTACTTC.

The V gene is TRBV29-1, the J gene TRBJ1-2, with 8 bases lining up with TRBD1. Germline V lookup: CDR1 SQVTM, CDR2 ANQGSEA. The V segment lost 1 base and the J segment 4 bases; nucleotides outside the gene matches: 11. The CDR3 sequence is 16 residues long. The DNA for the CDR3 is TGCAGCGTTGAAGGCGGTCGACAGGGGCCACTCTATGGCTACACCTTC. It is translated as CSVEGGRQGPLYGYTF.

CDR3 in amino acids: CASSPGTNSYEQYF. The DNA for the CDR3 is TGTGCCAGCAGCCCAGGGACTAACTCCTACGAGCAGTACTTC. This chain uses TRBV9 with TRBJ2-7; 7 bases map to TRBD2. J gave up 0 bases and V 4 bases, and 4 bases lay outside the gene matches. The CDR3 consists of 14 residues. Germline CDR1 and CDR2: SGDLS and YYNGEE.

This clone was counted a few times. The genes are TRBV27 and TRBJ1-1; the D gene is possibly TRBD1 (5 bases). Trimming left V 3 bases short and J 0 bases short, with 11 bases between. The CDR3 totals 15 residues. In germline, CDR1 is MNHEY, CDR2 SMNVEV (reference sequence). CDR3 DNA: TGTGCCAGCAGTTTGGGAGGGGATCTGAACACTGAAGCTTTCTTT. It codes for CASSLGGDLNTEAFF.

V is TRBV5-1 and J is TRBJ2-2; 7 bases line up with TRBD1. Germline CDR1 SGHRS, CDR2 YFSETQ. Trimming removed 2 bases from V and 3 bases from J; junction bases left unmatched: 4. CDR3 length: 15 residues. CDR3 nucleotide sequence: TGCGCCAGCAGCTTAAGGGGGCTTGACACCGGGGAGCTGTTTTTT. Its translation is CASSLRGLDTGELFF.

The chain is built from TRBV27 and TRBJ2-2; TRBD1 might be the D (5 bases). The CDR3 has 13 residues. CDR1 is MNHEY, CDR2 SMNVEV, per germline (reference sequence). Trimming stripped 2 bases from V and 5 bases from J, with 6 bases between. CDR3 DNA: TGTGCCAGCAGTTTAAGGGGTACCGGGGAGCTGTTTTTT. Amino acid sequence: CASSLRGTGELFF.

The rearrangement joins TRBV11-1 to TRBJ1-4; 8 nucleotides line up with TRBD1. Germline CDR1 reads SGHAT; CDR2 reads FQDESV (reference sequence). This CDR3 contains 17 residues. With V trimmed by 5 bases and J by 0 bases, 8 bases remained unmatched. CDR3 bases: TGTGCCAGCAGCCCACGGACAGGGACTTCAACTAATGAAAAACTGTTTTTT. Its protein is CASSPRTGTSTNEKLFF.

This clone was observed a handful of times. CDR3 sequence: CASSLGTGDNQPQHF. DNA for the CDR3: TGTGCCAGCAGCTTAGGGACAGGGGACAATCAGCCCCAGCATTTT. The chain is built from TRBV13 and TRBJ1-5; 8 bases align to TRBD1. After removal of 0 bases from V and 3 bases from J, the junction contained 1 base not matched to a gene. The CDR3 length is 15 residues. Germline V gene lookup returns CDR1 PRHDT and CDR2 FYEKMQ (reference sequence).